Shown below are 10 T cell receptor beta chains from a single sample sequenced in a study of blood T cell repertoires in COVID-19. The repertoire was sequenced with immunoSEQ multiplex PCR; TCRdb's copy has only in-frame clones and lacks some. The sample yields around 310,000 clones, around 91% seen once. Sequencing used PBMCs or T cells enriched from blood (not recorded which). The receptors stem from a middle-aged woman who had recovered from COVID-19.

The V and J genes are TRBV12-3 or TRBV12-4 and TRBJ1-1; possibly TRBD1 for D (5 bases). The ends were cut back, 4 bases at V and 4 bases at J, with 10 bases in the middle. This CDR3 contains 13 residues. DNA of the CDR3: TGTGCCAGCAGTTCGCGACAGTCCACTGAAGCTTTCTTT. It yields the protein CASSSRQSTEAFF.

The table lists this clone with a few counts. V is TRBV11-3 and J is TRBJ2-7; 7 bases are a match to TRBD2. This CDR3 comprises 13 residues. The ends lost 1 base at V and 4 bases at J; junction bases unmatched: 1. The V gene's germline CDR1 is SGHNT and CDR2 YENEEA. CDR3 DNA: TGTGCCAGCAGCTTAGGGCGGGGGTACGAGCAGTACTTC. It encodes CASSLGRGYEQYF.

The chain uses TRBV6-5 and TRBJ1-2; 8 bases align to TRBD1. Trimming took 4 bases from V and 4 from J; bases not matched to a gene: 8. This CDR3 is 15 amino acids long. Germline V gene data show CDR1 as MNHEY and CDR2 as SVGAGI. The CDR3 DNA sequence: TGTGCCAGCAGTTCCGGGACAGGTTTTTTCTATGGCTACACCTTC. Translated: CASSSGTGFFYGYTF.

The chain uses TRBV5-1 and TRBJ1-1; 9 bases match TRBD1. Germline V gene sequence: CDR1 SGHRS, CDR2 YFSETQ. V lost 4 bases and J lost 3; bases outside the gene matches: 7. The length of the CDR3 is 15 residues. The CDR3 reads CASSRMTGGDTEAFF. Here the CDR3 DNA reads TGCGCCAGCAGCAGAATGACAGGGGGGGACACTGAAGCTTTCTTT.

The gene calls are TRBV19 and TRBJ1-5; 7 positions match TRBD1. This CDR3 has 14 residues. The germline CDR1 and CDR2 sequences are LNHDA and SQIVND (reference sequence). Trimming cost V 6 bases and J 6 bases; bases outside gene matches: 8. DNA for the CDR3: TGTGCCAGTAGCTGGCAGGGGGACGGTCAGCCCCAGCATTTT. This codes for CASSWQGDGQPQHF.

This clone was detected only once. This chain joins TRBV30 and TRBJ2-3, with D possibly matching TRBD1 (5 bases). The CDR3 length is 14 residues. CDR1 is GTSNPN and CDR2 is SVGIG in the germline V gene (reference sequence). With 3 bases removed from V and 4 bases from J, the gap between germline ends came to 14 bases. CDR3 in amino acids: CAWRGHQRADTQYF. The CDR3 DNA follows: TGTGCCTGGAGGGGGCACCAAAGGGCAGATACGCAGTATTTT.

This chain joins TRBV27 and TRBJ1-2; TRBD1 matches 7 bases. V shed 6 bases and J 4 bases; nucleotides not matched to a gene: 5. Looked up from germline, CDR1 is MNHEY and CDR2 is SMNVEV (reference sequence). CDR3 length equals 13 residues. In nucleotides, the CDR3 is TGTGCCAGCAGGAAACAGGGGTTCTATGGCTACACCTTC. Translated, it gives CASRKQGFYGYTF.

This chain joins TRBV24-1 and TRBJ2-7; D is ambiguous. The CDR3 is 14 amino acids. V was cut by 4 bases and J by 1 base, with 10 bases left in between. In germline, CDR1 is KGHDR, CDR2 SFDVKD. For the CDR3, the DNA is TGTGCCACCAGTGAGTCAGGCAGTTCCTACGAGCAGTACTTC. This codes for CATSESGSSYEQYF.

The rearrangement joins TRBV10-1 to TRBJ2-2; TRBD2 agrees at 9 bases. The germline V gene has CDR1 WNHNN and CDR2 SYGVQD (reference sequence). J gave up 4 bases and V 4 bases, and 7 bases lay outside the gene matches. The CDR3 contains 16 residues. The DNA for the CDR3 is TGCGCCAGCAGTGGGACTAGCGACGACCTCACCGGGGAGCTGTTTTTT. Protein product: CASSGTSDDLTGELFF.

The chain uses TRBV19 and TRBJ1-4; D possibly corresponds to TRBD1 (5 bases). The CDR3 covers 14 residues. Germline V gene sequence: CDR1 LNHDA, CDR2 SQIVND (reference sequence). Trimming cost V 9 bases and J 8 bases, with 19 bases left between them. The CDR3: CASRDVSAREKLFF. The CDR3 DNA is TGTGCCAGCAGGGATGTTTCAGCGAGGGAAAAACTGTTTTTT.